This TCR beta chain came from a study of identical twins. Findings of the study overall: While abundant cord blood beta clonotypes carried fewer insertions, memory repertoires showed no such pattern.

Germline lookup yields CDR1 SGDLS and CDR2 YYNGEE. The CDR3 contains 15 residues. V lost 4 bases, J lost 4 bases, and 15 bases lay in between. This clonotype was seen many times. The antigen is undetermined. From the 5' RACE reads, TCRdb called clonotypes with MiXCR, one entry per CDR3 protein. The table lists 520,000 or so distinct CDR3 sequences, under 25% of them singletons. The same sample was also used in a study of T cells expressing NK-cell markers.

The chain joins TRBV9 to TRBJ2-1, with D possibly TRBD2 on 6 matching bases. The specimen was CD4+ T cells sorted from blood. The sequence was collected from a woman aged 18-35 years in good health. The DNA of the CDR3 is TGTGCCAGCAGCCGGGATAGCGGTTTTTACAATGAGCAGTTCTTC. Protein product: CASSRDSGFYNEQFF.